These 2 T cell receptor beta chains were sequenced from one sample in a study of shared clonotypes between healthy human individuals. Assay: immunoSEQ multiplex PCR; the TCRdb copy retains only in-frame clones and omits some. The table has 2 million to 2.5 million clones, 90% to 96% seen once. Sequencing used naive CD4+ T cells sorted from blood. Subset described: CD45RA+ positively selected. These receptor sequences come from a man younger than 35 in good health.

The V and J genes are TRBV7-2 and TRBJ1-4; 7 nucleotides match TRBD1. CDR1 and CDR2 from the germline V gene are SGHTA and FQGNSA. The CDR3 runs 13 residues. Trimming removed 4 bases from V and 8 bases from J; junction bases left unmatched: 4. CDR3 residues: CASSSGGAEKLFF. The CDR3 nucleotides read TGTGCCAGCAGCTCAGGGGGGGCGGAAAAACTGTTTTTT.

This clone was counted once. The V call is TRBV5-6, the J call TRBJ1-4, with TRBD1 matching 7 bases. Per the germline V gene, CDR1 is SGHDT and CDR2 is YYEEEE. With V trimmed by 2 bases and J by 0 bases, 4 bases remained unmatched. This CDR3 is built from 16 residues. CDR3 sequence: CASSFGRGATNEKLFF. DNA of the CDR3: TGTGCCAGCAGCTTCGGCAGGGGGGCAACTAATGAAAAACTGTTTTTT.